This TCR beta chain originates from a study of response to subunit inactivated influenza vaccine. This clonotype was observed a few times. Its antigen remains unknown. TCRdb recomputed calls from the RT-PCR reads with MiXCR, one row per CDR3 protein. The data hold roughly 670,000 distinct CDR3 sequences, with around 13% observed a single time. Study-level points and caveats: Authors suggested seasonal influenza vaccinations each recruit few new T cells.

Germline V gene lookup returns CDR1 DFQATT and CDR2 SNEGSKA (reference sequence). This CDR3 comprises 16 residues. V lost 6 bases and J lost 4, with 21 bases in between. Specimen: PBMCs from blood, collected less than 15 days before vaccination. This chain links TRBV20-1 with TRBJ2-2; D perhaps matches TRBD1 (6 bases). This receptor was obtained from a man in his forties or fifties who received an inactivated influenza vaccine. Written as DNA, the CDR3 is TGCAGTGCCCCATTGCCCCAGGGGAAGCGCACCGGGGAGCTGTTTTTT. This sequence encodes CSAPLPQGKRTGELFF.